This TCR beta chain was captured in a study of T cell changes during pregnancy in multiple sclerosis. The V end was cut by 5 bases, the J end by 8 bases, with 21 bases between. Germline loops: CDR1 SGHTA, CDR2 FQGNSA. This CDR3 has 15 residues. Here immunoSEQ multiplex PCR was the method, and the copy in TCRdb shows in-frame clones only, minus some. The data contain about 100,000 clones, almost 95% of them singletons. The specimen was peripheral blood, collected in the first trimester of pregnancy. This receptor was taken from a female donor with multiple sclerosis, enrolled in a pregnancy study. J is TRBJ1-2 and V is TRBV7-2; perhaps TRBD1 as D (6 bases). DNA for the CDR3: TGTGCCAGCAGCCTCCCCGGGGCAGGGGTACGAGGCTACACCTTC. It yields the protein CASSLPGAGVRGYTF.